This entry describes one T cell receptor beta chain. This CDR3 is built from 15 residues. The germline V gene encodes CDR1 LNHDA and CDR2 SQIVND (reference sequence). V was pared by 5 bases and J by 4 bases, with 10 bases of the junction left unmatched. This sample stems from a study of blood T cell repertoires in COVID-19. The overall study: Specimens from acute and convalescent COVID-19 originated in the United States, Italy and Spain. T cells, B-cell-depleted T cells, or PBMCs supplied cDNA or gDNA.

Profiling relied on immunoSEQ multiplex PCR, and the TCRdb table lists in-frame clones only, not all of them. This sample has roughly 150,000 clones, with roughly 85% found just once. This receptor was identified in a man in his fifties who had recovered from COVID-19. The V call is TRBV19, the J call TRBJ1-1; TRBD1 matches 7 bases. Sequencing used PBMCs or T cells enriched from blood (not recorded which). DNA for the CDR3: TGTGCCAGTAGTGAGGGGGCCCTGGGGGGCACTGAAGCTTTCTTT. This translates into CASSEGALGGTEAFF.